Below are 29 T cell receptor beta chains sequenced from a single sample in a study of T-cell reconstitution after alpha-beta-depleted transplantation in children. The TCRbeta library incorporated unique molecular identifiers. Each CDR3 protein gets one entry after TCRdb re-called the PCR reads with MiXCR. The table records 200,000 to 250,000 distinct CDR3 sequences, 6.5% to 9% of them present only once. The sequencing here drew on PBMCs, mostly from graft donor cells, taken 180 days after TCRalphabeta/CD19-depleted stem cell transplant. These receptors originate from a male patient under 18 who had a stem cell transplant for acute lymphoblastic leukemia, so the T cells may come from the graft donor.

This clonotype was found many times. The rearrangement links TRBV7-9 to TRBJ2-7, with D possibly TRBD1 on 5 matching bases. The germline V and J ends were trimmed by 4 bases and 0 bases, with 10 bases remaining between them. The CDR3 sequence is 14 residues long. Germline V CDR1 and CDR2: SEHNR, FQNEAQ (reference sequence). The CDR3 sequence: CASSSTVLSYEQYF. CDR3 coding DNA: TGTGCCAGCAGCTCGACAGTCCTCTCCTACGAGCAGTACTTC.

This clonotype was counted at least ten times. This chain links TRBV10-3 with TRBJ1-2, with D tentatively TRBD1 (6 bases). V dropped 4 bases and J dropped 0 bases, with 12 bases sitting between them. The CDR3 has 15 amino acids. Germline assignment: CDR1 ENHRY and CDR2 SYGVKD. The CDR3 protein is CAISGGHPSNYGYTF. The DNA for the CDR3 is TGTGCCATCAGTGGGGGACACCCTTCTAACTATGGCTACACCTTC.

This clonotype has ten or more counts. The gene calls are TRBV2 and TRBJ2-4, with D tentatively TRBD1 (5 bases). The V gene lost 2 bases and the J gene lost 2 bases, with 7 bases spanning the gap. Germline lookup yields CDR1 SNHLY and CDR2 FYNNEI. CDR3 length: 14 residues. CDR3 DNA: TGTGCCAGCAGTGAAACAGGAACCAAAAACATTCAGTACTTC. This sequence encodes CASSETGTKNIQYF.

This clonotype has ten or more counts. The CDR3 nucleotides read TGTGCCAGCAGCCTTTACAGGGATGGCTACACCTTC. Translation: CASSLYRDGYTF. The V and J genes are TRBV7-8 and TRBJ1-2; TRBD1 might be the D (6 bases). CDR3 length: 12 residues. V was pared by 5 bases and J by 6 bases, with 10 bases between. The germline CDR1 and CDR2 sequences are SGHVS and FQNEAQ.

The sample holds many counts of this clonotype. The chain joins TRBV12-3 or TRBV12-4 to TRBJ1-1; tentatively, D is TRBD1 (6 bases). This CDR3 region has 12 residues. The V gene lost 4 bases and the J gene lost 6 bases, with 9 bases spanning the gap. The CDR3 region is CASSSHRAEAFF. The CDR3 DNA reads as TGTGCCAGCAGTTCACACAGGGCTGAAGCTTTCTTT.

This clonotype was counted at least ten times. V is TRBV7-7 and J is TRBJ2-2; D gene unclear. This CDR3 has 13 amino acids. Trimming took off 1 base at V and 7 bases at J, with 7 bases between the two ends. Germline values: CDR1 SSHAT, CDR2 FNYEAQ (reference sequence). Here the CDR3 DNA reads TGTGCCAGCAGCTTAGAGCCTAGCGGGGAGCTGTTTTTT. Its protein product is CASSLEPSGELFF. Combining the CDR3 with reference TRBV7-7 and TRBJ2-2 gives the whole variable domain GAGVSQSPRYKVTKRGQDVTLRCDPISSHATLYWYQQALGQGPEFLTYFNYEAQPDKSGLPSDRFSAERPEGSISTLTIQRTEQRDSAMYRCASSLEPSGELFFGEGSRLTVL.

This clonotype was picked up a small number of times. The CDR3 coding sequence is TGTGCCAGCAGCGTATGGGGCAGGGGAAGTGGCTACACCTTC. This sequence encodes CASSVWGRGSGYTF. V usage is TRBV9 and J usage is TRBJ1-2; D may be TRBD1 (6 bases). The CDR3 sequence is 14 residues long. Germline V CDR1 and CDR2: SGDLS, YYNGEE. The V end lost 1 base, the J end lost 7 bases, and 14 bases lay between the germline ends.

The table lists this clonotype with many counts. The chain joins TRBV20-1 to TRBJ1-5, with a tentative D call TRBD1 (5 bases). Germline V gene lookup returns CDR1 DFQATT and CDR2 SNEGSKA (reference sequence). V was shortened by 0 bases and J by 1 base, with 7 bases between the two germline ends. The CDR3 sequence is 14 residues long. The CDR3 loop is CSARDHRSNQPQHF. The CDR3 nucleotides read TGCAGTGCTAGAGATCACAGGAGCAATCAGCCCCAGCATTTT.

This clonotype was counted at least ten times. The chain is built from TRBV14 and TRBJ1-4, with 7 bases that match TRBD1. CDR1 SGHDN and CDR2 FVKESK come from the germline V gene. V was pared by 4 bases and J by 5 bases, with 7 bases of the junction left unmatched. This CDR3 has 15 residues. CDR3 DNA sequence: TGTGCCAGCAGCCCCTTGGACAGGCCCAATGAAAAACTGTTTTTT. Translation: CASSPLDRPNEKLFF.

The table lists this clonotype with many counts. The chain combines TRBV6-5 with TRBJ2-1, with D possibly called TRBD1 or TRBD2 (5 bases each). Germline loops: CDR1 MNHEY, CDR2 SVGAGI. This CDR3 has 14 residues. The V and J ends lost 6 bases and 6 bases respectively, with 15 bases between them. CDR3 loop: CASRFQGGSNEQFF. CDR3 in DNA: TGTGCCAGCAGATTCCAGGGCGGGTCCAATGAGCAGTTCTTC.

The sample holds many counts of this clonotype. The rearrangement joins TRBV5-1 to TRBJ2-7; D unclear. With 0 bases removed from V and 0 bases from J, the gap between germline ends came to 13 bases. CDR1 and CDR2 (germline): SGHRS, YFSETQ. The CDR3 runs 16 residues. The chain's CDR3 is CASSLEAHLSSYEQYF. The CDR3 DNA follows: TGCGCCAGCAGCTTGGAGGCCCATCTAAGCTCCTACGAGCAGTACTTC.

This clonotype was picked up many times. The V gene is TRBV10-3, the J gene TRBJ2-7, with unresolved D. The CDR3 runs 13 residues. Trimming removed 4 bases from V and 1 base from J, with 8 bases in between. The germline gives CDR1 ENHRY, CDR2 SYGVKD. The CDR3 sequence: CAISGGLSYEQYF. The CDR3 DNA follows: TGTGCCATCAGTGGCGGATTATCCTACGAGCAGTACTTC.

This clonotype was recorded many times. The chain carries TRBV28 and TRBJ2-7; D is uncertain. Germline values: CDR1 MDHEN, CDR2 SYDVKM. The CDR3 covers 13 residues. Trimming pared 8 bases from V and 0 bases from J, leaving 11 bases between. CDR3 nucleotide sequence: TGTGCCAGCCAAGGAAACTTCTCCTACGAGCAGTACTTC. It yields the protein CASQGNFSYEQYF.

Points on this clonotype: This may come from a read error, since a much larger clone is one base off. This is likely a read error, given that the CDR3 carries no conserved phenylalanine or tryptophan at its end. V usage is TRBV5-1 and J usage is TRBJ2-1, with D perhaps matching TRBD2 (5 bases). The CDR3 is 14 residues long. In germline, CDR1 is SGHRS, CDR2 YFSETQ. V shed 0 bases and J shed 5 bases, with 9 bases lying between them. Here the CDR3 reads CASSLEAANNEQFL. The CDR3 region has the DNA TGCGCCAGCAGCTTGGAAGCGGCTAACAATGAGCAGTTCCTC.

This clonotype was detected many times. The CDR3 loop is CASSSGQALEQYF. CDR3 nucleotides: TGTGCCAGCAGCTCGGGACAGGCACTCGAGCAGTACTTC. The rearrangement joins TRBV7-9 to TRBJ2-7; TRBD1 matches at 8 bases. Germline lookup yields CDR1 SEHNR and CDR2 FQNEAQ (reference sequence). The junction had 5 bases not matched to a gene; V was cut back by 4 bases and J by 6 bases. The CDR3 runs 13 residues.

This clonotype appeared many times. The chain has TRBV29-1 and TRBJ2-1; 14 bases map to TRBD2. The CDR3 extends over 16 amino acids. The V and J ends lost 4 bases and 3 bases, in that order; junction bases with no gene match: 5. Germline assignment: CDR1 SQVTM and CDR2 ANQGSEA. The CDR3: CSVGLAGGGYYNEQFF. CDR3 nucleotide sequence: TGCAGCGTTGGACTAGCGGGAGGGGGCTACTACAATGAGCAGTTCTTC.

This clonotype has a count of ten or more. This chain joins TRBV20-1 and TRBJ1-5; D might be TRBD1 (5 bases). Germline loops: CDR1 DFQATT, CDR2 SNEGSKA (reference sequence). V lost 6 bases, J lost 1 base, and 13 bases lay in between. The CDR3 has 14 amino acids. DNA of the CDR3: TGCAGTGCCAGGGCCCAACTGAGCAATCAGCCCCAGCATTTT. Protein product: CSARAQLSNQPQHF.

This clonotype was counted many times. This chain links TRBV28 with TRBJ1-5; TRBD1 matches 8 bases. From germline, CDR1 is MDHEN and CDR2 SYDVKM. V lost 0 bases to trimming and J lost 5 bases; unmatched junction nucleotides: 3. This CDR3 is 15 amino acids long. CDR3: CASSLWYRGDQPQHF. The DNA for the CDR3 is TGTGCCAGCAGTTTATGGTACAGGGGGGATCAGCCCCAGCATTTT.

This clonotype was recorded many times. This chain uses TRBV5-5 with TRBJ1-2, with D possibly matching TRBD1 (6 bases). The CDR3 consists of 15 residues. Trimming removed 4 bases at V and 3 bases at J, with 16 bases between. Germline V gene lookup returns CDR1 SGHKS and CDR2 YYEKEE (reference sequence). CDR3 bases: TGTGCCAGCAGCCACGACCGCCCAGGGGACTATGGCTACACCTTC. Protein sequence: CASSHDRPGDYGYTF.

This clonotype was detected many times. This chain links TRBV4-3 with TRBJ1-5; 9 bases align to TRBD1. The CDR3 covers 19 residues. Unmatched junction bases numbered 14, after V lost 0 bases and J lost 5 bases. The germline CDR1 and CDR2 sequences are LGHNA and YSLEER. CDR3 region: CASSQDAIGTGFFYQPQHF. CDR3 coding DNA: TGCGCCAGCAGCCAAGATGCAATCGGGACAGGGTTCTTCTATCAGCCCCAGCATTTT.

V is TRBV20-1 and J is TRBJ1-2, with TRBD1 matching over 7 bases. The junction had 10 bases not matched to a gene; V was cut back by 3 bases and J by 6 bases. CDR3 size: 14 residues. Germline CDR1 and CDR2: DFQATT and SNEGSKA (reference sequence). The CDR3 reads CSASLRDRGNGYTF. CDR3 DNA: TGCAGTGCTAGCCTCCGGGACAGAGGGAATGGCTACACCTTC.

This clonotype came up many times. The chain carries TRBV5-1 and TRBJ2-1, with 8 bases lining up with TRBD2. Per germline, CDR1 SGHRS and CDR2 YFSETQ. The CDR3 runs 16 residues. The V gene end was trimmed by 4 bases and the J gene end by 0 bases; junction bases not matched to a gene: 6. CDR3 region: CASSPQRGRSYNEQFF. CDR3 coding DNA: TGCGCCAGCAGCCCCCAGCGGGGGCGCTCCTACAATGAGCAGTTCTTC. The full variable domain, completed using reference TRBV5-1 and TRBJ2-1, is KAGVTQTPRYLIKTRGQQVTLSCSPISGHRSVSWYQQTPGQGLQFLFEYFSETQRNKGNFPGRFSGRQFSNSRSEMNVSTLELGDSALYLCASSPQRGRSYNEQFFGPGTRLTVL.

In its sample, this clonotype was seen many times. The chain links TRBV7-8 to TRBJ2-7; the D gene is possibly TRBD1 (6 bases). Trimming cost V 2 bases and J 6 bases, with 11 bases left between them. Germline lookup yields CDR1 SGHVS and CDR2 FQNEAQ. The CDR3 covers 13 residues. The CDR3 loop is CASSLNRAGEQYF. In DNA form, the CDR3 reads TGTGCCAGCAGCTTAAACAGGGCGGGCGAGCAGTACTTC.

At least ten counts were recorded for this clonotype. The chain recombines TRBV20-1 with TRBJ1-3, with a weak D call TRBD1 (5 bases). The V end lost 3 bases, the J end lost 4 bases, and 16 bases lay between the germline ends. The CDR3 is 15 residues long. Germline V CDR1 and CDR2: DFQATT, SNEGSKA (reference sequence). The CDR3 sequence: CSASHPQGGGNTIYF. Here the CDR3 DNA reads TGCAGTGCTAGTCATCCCCAGGGCGGGGGAAACACCATATATTTT.

In its sample, this clonotype was seen many times. This rearrangement joins TRBV7-9 to TRBJ1-2; D may be TRBD1 (6 bases). Trimming cost V 3 bases and J 5 bases, with 16 bases left between them. The CDR3 loop spans 15 amino acids. Germline assignment: CDR1 SEHNR and CDR2 FQNEAQ (reference sequence). Here the CDR3 DNA reads TGTGCCAGCAGCTTCTCGACAGGCGTGGGGTATGGCTACACCTTC. This translates into CASSFSTGVGYGYTF.

The table lists this clonotype with many counts. Its ends do not fully match the called genes, so a read error is possible. DNA for the CDR3: TGTGCCAGCAGGTTAGGGACAGCTAATTATGGCTACACCTTC. Translated: CASRLGTANYGYTF. The V gene is TRBV7-2, the J gene TRBJ1-2; 7 nucleotides align to TRBD1. Germline V gene data show CDR1 as SGHTA and CDR2 as FQGNSA. The CDR3 sequence is 14 residues long.

A note on this clonotype: A clone one base away is much larger, so this may be a read error. The chain has TRBV10-3 and TRBJ2-2; 8 bases are a match to TRBD1. The CDR3 covers 17 residues. V lost 4 bases, J lost 4 bases, and 11 bases stayed unmatched. CDR1 and CDR2 from the germline V gene are ENHRY and SYGVKD. The CDR3 coding sequence is TGTGCCATCAGTGCAGATGGACAGGGAGAGAGCACCGGGGAGCTGTTTTTT. It translates to CAISADGQGESTGELFF.

In this sample, this clonotype turned up many times. The rearrangement joins TRBV7-2 to TRBJ2-3; no definite D call. This CDR3 comprises 15 residues. In germline, CDR1 is SGHTA, CDR2 FQGNSA. V was pared by 4 bases and J by 4 bases, with 15 bases between. The CDR3 DNA follows: TGTGCCAGCAGCTCCACATCCTTGTGGGCAGATACGCAGTATTTT. Its translation is CASSSTSLWADTQYF.

This clonotype was counted many times. The chain couples TRBV2 to TRBJ2-5; 9 bases line up with TRBD1. V lost 7 bases to trimming and J lost 4 bases; unmatched junction nucleotides: 4. The CDR3 covers 13 residues. Germline CDR1 and CDR2: SNHLY and FYNNEI. CDR3 coding DNA: TGTGCCAGCAAAACGGACAGGGGAGAGACCCAGTACTTC. Protein: CASKTDRGETQYF.